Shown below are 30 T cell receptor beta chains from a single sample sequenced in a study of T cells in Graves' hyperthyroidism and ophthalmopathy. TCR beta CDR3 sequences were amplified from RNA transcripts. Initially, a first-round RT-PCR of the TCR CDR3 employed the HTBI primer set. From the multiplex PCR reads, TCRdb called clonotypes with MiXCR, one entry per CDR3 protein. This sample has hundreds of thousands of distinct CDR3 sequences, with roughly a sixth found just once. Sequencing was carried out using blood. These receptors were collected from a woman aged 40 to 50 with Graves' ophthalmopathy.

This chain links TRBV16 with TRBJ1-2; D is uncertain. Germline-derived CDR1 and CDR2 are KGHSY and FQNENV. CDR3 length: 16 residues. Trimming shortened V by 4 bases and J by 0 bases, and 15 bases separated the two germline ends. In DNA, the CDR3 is TGTGCCAGCAGCCCCGAGGCGGCTTTTACTAACTATGGCTACACCTTC. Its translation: CASSPEAAFTNYGYTF.

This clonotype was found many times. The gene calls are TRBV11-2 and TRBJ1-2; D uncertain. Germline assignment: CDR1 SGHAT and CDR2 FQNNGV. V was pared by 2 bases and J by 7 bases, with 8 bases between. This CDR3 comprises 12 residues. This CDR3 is CASSLKGFGYTF. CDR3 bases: TGTGCCAGCAGCTTAAAAGGGTTTGGCTACACCTTC. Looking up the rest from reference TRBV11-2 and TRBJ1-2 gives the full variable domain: EAGVAQSPRYKIIEKRQSVAFWCNPISGHATLYWYQQILGQGPKLLIQFQNNGVVDDSQLPKDRFSAERLKGVDSTLKIQPAKLEDSAVYLCASSLKGFGYTFGSGTRLTVV.

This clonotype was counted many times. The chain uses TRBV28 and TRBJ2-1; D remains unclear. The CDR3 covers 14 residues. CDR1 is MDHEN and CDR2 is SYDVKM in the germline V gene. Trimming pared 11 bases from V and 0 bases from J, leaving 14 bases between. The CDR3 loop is CACRATSSYNEQFF. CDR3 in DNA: TGTGCCTGCCGGGCGACCAGCTCCTACAATGAGCAGTTCTTC.

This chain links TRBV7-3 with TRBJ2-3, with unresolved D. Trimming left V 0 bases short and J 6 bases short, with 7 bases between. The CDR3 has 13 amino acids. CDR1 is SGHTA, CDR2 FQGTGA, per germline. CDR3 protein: CASSLTTVDTQYF. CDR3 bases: TGTGCCAGCAGCTTAACTACGGTTGATACGCAGTATTTT.

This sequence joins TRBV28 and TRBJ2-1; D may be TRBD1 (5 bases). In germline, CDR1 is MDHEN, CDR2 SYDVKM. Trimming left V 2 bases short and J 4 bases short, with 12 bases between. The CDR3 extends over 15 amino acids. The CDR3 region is CASSLGATPYNEQFF. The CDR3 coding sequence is TGTGCCAGCAGTTTAGGGGCGACCCCTTACAATGAGCAGTTCTTC.

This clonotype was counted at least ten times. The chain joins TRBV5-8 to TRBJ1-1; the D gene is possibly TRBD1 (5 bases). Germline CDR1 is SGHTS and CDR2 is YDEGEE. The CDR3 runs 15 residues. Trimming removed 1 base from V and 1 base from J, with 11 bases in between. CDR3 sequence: CASSLLWGWNTEAFF. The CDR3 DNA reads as TGTGCCAGCAGCTTGTTGTGGGGCTGGAACACTGAAGCTTTCTTT.

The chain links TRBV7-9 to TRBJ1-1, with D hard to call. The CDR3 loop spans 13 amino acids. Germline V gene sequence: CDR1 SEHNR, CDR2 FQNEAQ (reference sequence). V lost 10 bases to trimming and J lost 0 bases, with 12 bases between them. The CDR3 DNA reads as TGTGCCACCGCGAGGTCCATGAACACTGAAGCTTTCTTT. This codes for CATARSMNTEAFF.

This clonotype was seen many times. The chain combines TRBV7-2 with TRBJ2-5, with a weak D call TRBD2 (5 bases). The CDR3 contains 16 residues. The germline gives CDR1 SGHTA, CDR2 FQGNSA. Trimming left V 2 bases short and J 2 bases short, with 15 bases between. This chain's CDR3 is CASSLSSGMGQETQYF. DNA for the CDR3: TGTGCCAGCAGCTTAAGTTCGGGAATGGGGCAAGAGACCCAGTACTTC.

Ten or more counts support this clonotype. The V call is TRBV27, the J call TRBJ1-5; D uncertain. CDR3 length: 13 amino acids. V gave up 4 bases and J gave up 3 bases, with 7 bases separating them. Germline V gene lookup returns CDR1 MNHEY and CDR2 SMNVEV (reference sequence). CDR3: CASSSRTNQPQHF. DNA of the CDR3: TGTGCCAGCAGTTCAAGGACCAATCAGCCCCAGCATTTT.

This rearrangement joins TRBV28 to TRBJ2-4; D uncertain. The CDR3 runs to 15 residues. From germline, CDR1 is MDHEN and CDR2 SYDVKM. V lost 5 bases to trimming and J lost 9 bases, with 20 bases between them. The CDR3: CASSLPRTGTPIQYF. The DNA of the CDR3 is TGTGCCAGCAGTCTCCCTCGGACGGGTACGCCCATTCAGTACTTC.

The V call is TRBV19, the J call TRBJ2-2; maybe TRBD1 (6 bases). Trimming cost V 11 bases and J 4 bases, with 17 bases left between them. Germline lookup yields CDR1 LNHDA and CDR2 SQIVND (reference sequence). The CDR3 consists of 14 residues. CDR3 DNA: TGTGCCGCCGGAAGGACAGCGGCCACCGGGGAGCTGTTTTTT. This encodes CAAGRTAATGELFF.

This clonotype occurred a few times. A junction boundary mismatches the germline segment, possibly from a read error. CDR3 residues: CASREEGGTQTDTQYF. The CDR3 DNA reads as TGTGCCAGCAGGGAAGAGGGGGGAACTCAGACAGATACGCAGTATTTT. This chain links TRBV2 with TRBJ2-3, with D perhaps TRBD1 or TRBD2 (6 bases each). CDR1 and CDR2 from the germline V gene are SNHLY and FYNNEI. This CDR3 has 16 amino acids.

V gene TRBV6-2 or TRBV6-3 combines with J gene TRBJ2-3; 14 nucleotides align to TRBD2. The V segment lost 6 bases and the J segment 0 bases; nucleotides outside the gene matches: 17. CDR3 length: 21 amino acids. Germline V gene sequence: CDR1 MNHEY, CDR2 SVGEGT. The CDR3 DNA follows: TGTGCCAGCAGCCCTTGGACTAGCGGGAGGCTCCGGATAGGTAGCACAGATACGCAGTATTTT. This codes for CASSPWTSGRLRIGSTDTQYF.

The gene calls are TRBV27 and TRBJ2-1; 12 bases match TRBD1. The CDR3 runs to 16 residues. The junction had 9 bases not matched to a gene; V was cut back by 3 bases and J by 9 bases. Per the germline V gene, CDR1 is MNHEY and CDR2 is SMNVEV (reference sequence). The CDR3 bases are TGTGCCAGCAGTTTTACCCTCGGGACAGGGGGCGTTGAGCAGTTCTTC. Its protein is CASSFTLGTGGVEQFF.

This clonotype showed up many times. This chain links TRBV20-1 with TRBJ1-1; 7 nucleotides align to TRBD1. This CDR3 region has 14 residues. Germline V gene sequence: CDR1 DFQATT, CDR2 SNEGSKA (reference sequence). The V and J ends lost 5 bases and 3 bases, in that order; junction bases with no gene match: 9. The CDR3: CSAVDRTRDTEAFF. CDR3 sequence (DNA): TGCAGTGCTGTGGACAGGACAAGGGACACTGAAGCTTTCTTT.

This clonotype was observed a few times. CDR3 region: CASSISRTRPHNEQFF. CDR3 bases: TGTGCCAGTAGTATTTCAAGGACCAGACCCCACAATGAGCAGTTCTTC. This chain links TRBV19 with TRBJ2-1; D is uncertain. Germline CDR1 reads LNHDA; CDR2 reads SQIVND (reference sequence). Trimming shortened V by 3 bases and J by 5 bases, and 17 bases separated the two germline ends. The CDR3 is made up of 16 amino acids.

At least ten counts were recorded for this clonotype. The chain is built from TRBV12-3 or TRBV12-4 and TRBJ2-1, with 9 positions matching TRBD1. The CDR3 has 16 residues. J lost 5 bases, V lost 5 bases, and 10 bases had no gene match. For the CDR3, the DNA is TGTGCCAGCAGTCCGTTAGGGACAGGGCGGGACAATGAGCAGTTCTTC. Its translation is CASSPLGTGRDNEQFF.

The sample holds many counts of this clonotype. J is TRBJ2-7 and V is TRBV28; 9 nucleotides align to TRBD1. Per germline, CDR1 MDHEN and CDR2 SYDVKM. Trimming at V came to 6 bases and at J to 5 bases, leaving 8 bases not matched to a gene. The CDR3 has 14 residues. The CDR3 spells CASSQTGGEDEQYF. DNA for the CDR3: TGTGCCAGCAGCCAGACAGGGGGTGAGGACGAGCAGTACTTC.

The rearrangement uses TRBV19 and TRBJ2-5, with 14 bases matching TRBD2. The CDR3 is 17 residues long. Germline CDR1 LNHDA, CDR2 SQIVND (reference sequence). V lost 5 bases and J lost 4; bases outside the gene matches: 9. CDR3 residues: CASSPGLAGVGRETQYF. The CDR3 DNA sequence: TGTGCCAGTAGTCCGGGACTAGCGGGGGTAGGACGAGAGACCCAGTACTTC.

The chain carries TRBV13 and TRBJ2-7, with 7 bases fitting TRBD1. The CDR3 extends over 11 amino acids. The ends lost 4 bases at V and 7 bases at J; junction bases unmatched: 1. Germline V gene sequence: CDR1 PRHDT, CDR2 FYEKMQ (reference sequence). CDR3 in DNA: TGTGCCAGCAGCTCGGGACAGGAGCAGTACTTC. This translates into CASSSGQEQYF.

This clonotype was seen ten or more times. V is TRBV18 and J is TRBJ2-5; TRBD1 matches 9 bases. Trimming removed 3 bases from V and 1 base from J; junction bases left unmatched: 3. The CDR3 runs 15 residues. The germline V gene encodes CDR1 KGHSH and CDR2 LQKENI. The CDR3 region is CASSPGQGLQETQYF. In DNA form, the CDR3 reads TGTGCCAGCTCACCGGGACAGGGACTCCAAGAGACCCAGTACTTC.

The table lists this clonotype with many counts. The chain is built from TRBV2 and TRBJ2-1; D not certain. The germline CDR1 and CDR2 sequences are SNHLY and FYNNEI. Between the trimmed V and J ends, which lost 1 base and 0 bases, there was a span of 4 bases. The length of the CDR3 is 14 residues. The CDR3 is CASSEGASYNEQFF. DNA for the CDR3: TGTGCCAGCAGTGAAGGGGCCTCCTACAATGAGCAGTTCTTC.

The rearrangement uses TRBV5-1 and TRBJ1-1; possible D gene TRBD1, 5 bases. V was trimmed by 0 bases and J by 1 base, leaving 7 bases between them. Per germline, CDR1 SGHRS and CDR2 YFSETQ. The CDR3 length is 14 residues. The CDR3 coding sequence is TGCGCCAGCAGCTTGGTGACAGCGAACACTGAAGCTTTCTTT. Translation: CASSLVTANTEAFF.

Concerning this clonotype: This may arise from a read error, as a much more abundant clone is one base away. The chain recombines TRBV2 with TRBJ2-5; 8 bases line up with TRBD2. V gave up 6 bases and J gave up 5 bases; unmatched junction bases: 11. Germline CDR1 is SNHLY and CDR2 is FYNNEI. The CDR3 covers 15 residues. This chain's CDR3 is CASRRGAMSGETQYF. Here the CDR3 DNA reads TGTGCCAGCAGGCGGGGGGCCATGTCTGGCGAGACCCAGTACTTC.

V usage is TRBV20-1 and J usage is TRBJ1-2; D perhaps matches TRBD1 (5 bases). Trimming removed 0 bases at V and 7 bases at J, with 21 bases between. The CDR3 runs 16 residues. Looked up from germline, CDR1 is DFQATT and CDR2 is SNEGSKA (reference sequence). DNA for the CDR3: TGCAGTGCTAGAGAGGGAGGGAGACAGTTGATTCCTGGCTACACCTTC. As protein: CSAREGGRQLIPGYTF.

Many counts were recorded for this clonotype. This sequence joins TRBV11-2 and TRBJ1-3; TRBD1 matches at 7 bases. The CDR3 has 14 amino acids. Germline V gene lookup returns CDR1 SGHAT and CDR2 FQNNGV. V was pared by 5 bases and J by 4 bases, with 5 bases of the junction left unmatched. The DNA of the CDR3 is TGTGCCAGCAGCAAAACAGGGGCCGGAAACACCATATATTTT. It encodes CASSKTGAGNTIYF.

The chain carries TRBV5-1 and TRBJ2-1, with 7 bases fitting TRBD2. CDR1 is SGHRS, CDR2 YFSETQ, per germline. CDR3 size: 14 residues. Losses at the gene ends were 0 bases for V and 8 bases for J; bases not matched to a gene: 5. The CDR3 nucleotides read TGCGCCAGCAGCTTGGTAGCGGGCAAGGATGAGCAGTTCTTC. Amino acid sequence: CASSLVAGKDEQFF.

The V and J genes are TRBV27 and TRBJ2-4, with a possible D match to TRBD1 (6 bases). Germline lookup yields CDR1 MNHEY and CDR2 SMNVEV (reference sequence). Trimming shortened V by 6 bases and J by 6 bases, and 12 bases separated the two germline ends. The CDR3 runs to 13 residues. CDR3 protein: CASSSGARNIQYF. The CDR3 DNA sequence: TGTGCCAGCAGCTCAGGGGCTAGAAACATTCAGTACTTC.

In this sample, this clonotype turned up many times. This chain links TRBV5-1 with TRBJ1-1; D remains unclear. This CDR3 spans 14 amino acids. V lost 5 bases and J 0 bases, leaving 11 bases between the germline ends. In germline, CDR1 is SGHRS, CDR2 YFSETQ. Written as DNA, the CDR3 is TGCGCCAGCAGAGATCTGGCGATGAACACTGAAGCTTTCTTT. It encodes CASRDLAMNTEAFF.

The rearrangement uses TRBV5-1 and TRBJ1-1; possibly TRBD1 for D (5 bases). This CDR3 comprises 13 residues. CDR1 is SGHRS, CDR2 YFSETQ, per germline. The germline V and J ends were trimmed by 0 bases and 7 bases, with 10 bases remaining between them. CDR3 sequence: CASSLDIGGEAFF. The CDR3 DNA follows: TGCGCCAGCAGCTTGGATATTGGGGGTGAAGCTTTCTTT.